This TCR beta chain was retrieved from a study of T cells in Graves' hyperthyroidism and ophthalmopathy. The investigators amplified TCR beta CDR3 regions from RNA transcripts. First-round RT-PCR of the TCR CDR3 relied on the HTBI primer set. TCRdb reprocessed the multiplex PCR reads via MiXCR and lists one record per CDR3 protein. The table records 450,000 to 650,000 distinct CDR3 sequences, over 15% of them present only once. Worth noting for this clonotype: A much bigger clone sits one base away, suggesting this may be a read error.

Uncontrolled infections, other autoimmune diseases, pregnancy or lactation led to exclusion of patients. Germline V gene data show CDR1 as DFQATT and CDR2 as SNEGSKA (reference sequence). This CDR3 has 14 residues. The sample taken for sequencing was blood. The sequence derives from a woman younger than 35 with Graves' ophthalmopathy. The chain links TRBV20-1 to TRBJ2-7, with a possible D match to TRBD1 (5 bases). The DNA of the CDR3 is TGCAGTGCTAGATCCGCAGGGAACACCTACGAGCGGTACTTC. Translation gives CSARSAGNTYERYF.